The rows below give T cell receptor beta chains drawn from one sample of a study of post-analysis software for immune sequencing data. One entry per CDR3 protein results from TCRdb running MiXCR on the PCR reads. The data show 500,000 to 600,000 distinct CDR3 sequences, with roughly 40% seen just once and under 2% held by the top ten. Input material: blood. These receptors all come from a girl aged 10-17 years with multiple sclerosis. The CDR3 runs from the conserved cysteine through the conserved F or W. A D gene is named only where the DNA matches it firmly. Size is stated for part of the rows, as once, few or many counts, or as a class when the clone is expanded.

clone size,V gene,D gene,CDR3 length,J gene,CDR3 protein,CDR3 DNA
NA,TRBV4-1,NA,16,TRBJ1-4,CASSQSAGRVNEKLFF,TGCGCCAGCAGCCAATCCGCGGGGCGGGTAAATGAAAAACTGTTTTTT
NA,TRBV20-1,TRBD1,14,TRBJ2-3,CSASGTGVPDTQYF,TGCAGTGCTTCCGGGACAGGGGTCCCAGATACGCAGTATTTT
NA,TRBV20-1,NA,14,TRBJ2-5,CSARGDSLRETQYF,TGCAGTGCTAGAGGAGACTCGTTGAGAGAGACCCAGTACTTC
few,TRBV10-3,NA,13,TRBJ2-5,CAISPGLRETQYF,TGTGCCATCAGCCCAGGGTTGCGGGAGACCCAGTACTTC
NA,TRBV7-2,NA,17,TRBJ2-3,CASSDNGGPDSTDTQYF,TGTGCCAGCAGCGATAACGGGGGGCCTGATAGCACAGATACGCAGTATTTT
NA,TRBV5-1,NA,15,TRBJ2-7,CASSLEQGAVNEQYF,TGCGCCAGCAGCTTGGAGCAGGGTGCTGTGAACGAGCAGTACTTC
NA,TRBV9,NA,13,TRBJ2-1,CASSVGRYNEQFF,TGTGCCAGCAGCGTGGGGCGGTACAATGAGCAGTTCTTC
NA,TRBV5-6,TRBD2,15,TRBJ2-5,CASSTAGLARETQYF,TGTGCCAGCAGCACAGCGGGACTAGCGAGGGAGACCCAGTACTTC
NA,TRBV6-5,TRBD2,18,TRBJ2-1,CASSYGGTSGDSYNEQFF,TGTGCCAGCAGTTACGGGGGGACTAGCGGGGACTCCTACAATGAGCAGTTCTTC
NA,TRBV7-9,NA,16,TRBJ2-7,CASSLLSAQSSYEQYF,TGTGCCAGCAGCTTGTTAAGCGCCCAGAGCTCCTACGAGCAGTACTTC
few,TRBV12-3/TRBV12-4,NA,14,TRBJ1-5,CASTSGTVNQPQHF,TGTGCCAGCACTTCCGGGACCGTCAATCAGCCCCAGCATTTT
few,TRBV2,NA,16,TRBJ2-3,CASSDAASGSTDTQYF,TGTGCCAGCAGTGATGCCGCCAGCGGAAGCACAGATACGCAGTATTTT
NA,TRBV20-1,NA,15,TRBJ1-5,CSAEPDGRDNQPQHF,TGCAGTGCAGAACCCGACGGAAGAGACAATCAGCCCCAGCATTTT